Following are 9 T cell receptor beta chains from one sample sequenced in a study of T cell repertoires in cytomegalovirus infection (dated by TCRdb to about 2019). These reads were obtained on an Illumina HiSeq 1500. The public reads were run again by TCRdb, first through fastp at Q25 and then through MiXCR, and only productive beta chains were kept. Rows with one shared CDR3 protein collapse into an entry with the most common genes and DNA. This sample comprises some 800,000 distinct CDR3 sequences, 30% to 35% of them detected only once. The ten largest account for about an eighth of the sample. The treatment or condition label of this sample denotes: in vitro stimulation with specific CMV peptide epitopes to enrich CMV-specific T cells. The antigens for these receptors are not known. The source was cultured CD8+ T cells from PBMCs, collected from culture after CMV antigen stimulation. The receptors derive from a human donor in good health (CMV status not recorded). Some clones in this sample may be carry-over from other donors' samples.

This clonotype was seen only a few times. The chain is built from TRBV7-3 and TRBJ2-5, with TRBD2 matching 11 bases. The trim removed 5 bases at V and 2 bases at J, leaving 7 bases unmatched. Germline V gene sequence: CDR1 SGHTA, CDR2 FQGTGA. The CDR3 has 16 residues. In DNA form, the CDR3 reads TGTGCCAGCAGCCGCGTGACTAGCGGGGTACAAGAGACCCAGTACTTC. It encodes CASSRVTSGVQETQYF. Filled out from reference TRBV7-3 and TRBJ2-5, the complete variable domain reads GAGVSQTPSNKVTEKGKYVELRCDPISGHTALYWYRQSLGQGPEFLIYFQGTGAADDSGLPNDRFFAVRPEGSVSTLKIQRTERGDSAVYLCASSRVTSGVQETQYFGPGTRLLVL.

This clonotype was detected only a few times. This chain connects TRBV12-3 or TRBV12-4 to TRBJ2-1; no reliable D call. The CDR3 runs 15 residues. Trimming removed 6 bases from V and 3 bases from J, with 15 bases in between. The CDR3 DNA is TGTGCCAGCAGCCCCTACCCAACCCTCTACAATGAGCAGTTCTTC. Protein: CASSPYPTLYNEQFF.

CDR3 sequence: CATLWGAEQYV. In DNA form, the CDR3 reads TGTGCCACCCTCTGGGGGGCCGAGCAGTACGTC. This chain connects TRBV6-1 to TRBJ2-7; D is tentatively TRBD1 or TRBD2 (6 bases each). The CDR3 runs to 11 residues. Germline CDR1 reads MNHNS; CDR2 reads SASEGT. The ends were cut back, 10 bases at V and 6 bases at J, with 13 bases in the middle.

Ten or more counts support this clonotype. The chain couples TRBV6-1 to TRBJ1-2; D is undetermined. The CDR3 consists of 15 residues. Germline CDR1 is MNHNS and CDR2 is SASEGT. V was trimmed by 2 bases and J by 3 bases, leaving 13 bases between them. CDR3 sequence: CASSEKPLADYGYTF. CDR3 nucleotide sequence: TGTGCCAGCAGTGAAAAACCCCTGGCGGACTATGGCTACACCTTC.

Only one count was recorded for this clonotype. This chain joins TRBV19 and TRBJ1-5, with D perhaps TRBD1 (6 bases). V lost 10 bases and J 5 bases, leaving 18 bases between the germline ends. CDR1 is LNHDA and CDR2 is SQIVND in the germline V gene (reference sequence). The CDR3 length is 14 residues. The CDR3 region has the DNA TGTGCCACCGTTGGGGGCAGGGGAGATCAGCCCCAGCATTTT. This gives the protein CATVGGRGDQPQHF.

The sample holds a few counts of this clonotype. The gene calls are TRBV6-2 or TRBV6-3 and TRBJ2-1, with D possibly TRBD2 on 5 matching bases. The CDR3 loop spans 15 amino acids. Germline V lookup: CDR1 MNHEY, CDR2 SVGEGT. Between the trimmed V and J ends, which lost 8 bases and 0 bases, there was a span of 14 bases. CDR3 DNA: TGTGCCAGCGCCGGGGTTCCGAGCTCCTACAATGAGCAGTTCTTC. It is translated as CASAGVPSSYNEQFF.

This clonotype was counted a few times. CDR3: CASSEGGAVSYEQYF. The CDR3 coding sequence is TGTGCCAGCAGTGAGGGTGGGGCCGTCTCCTACGAGCAGTACTTC. The chain combines TRBV2 with TRBJ2-7; the D gene is possibly TRBD1 (5 bases). The V end lost 3 bases, the J end lost 0 bases, and 12 bases lay between the germline ends. The germline gives CDR1 SNHLY, CDR2 FYNNEI. This CDR3 comprises 15 residues.

The table lists this clonotype with a few counts. V is TRBV11-2 and J is TRBJ2-3; perhaps D is TRBD1 or TRBD2 (5 bases each). The germline V and J ends were trimmed by 2 bases and 3 bases, with 21 bases remaining between them. The germline CDR1 and CDR2 sequences are SGHAT and FQNNGV. This CDR3 region has 18 residues. Here the CDR3 DNA reads TGTGCCAGCAGCTTATATCCCCAAACTCCGGGGCCGACAGATACGCAGTATTTT. Protein product: CASSLYPQTPGPTDTQYF.

The chain carries TRBV27 and TRBJ1-4; 8 bases are a match to TRBD1. The CDR3 runs to 15 residues. The V gene's germline CDR1 is MNHEY and CDR2 SMNVEV (reference sequence). Trimming cost V 5 bases and J 3 bases; bases outside gene matches: 5. The CDR3 nucleotides read TGTGCCAGCAGTATCATACAGGGGGCTAATGAAAAACTGTTTTTT. Translation: CASSIIQGANEKLFF.